This T cell receptor (beta chain) was obtained from a study of T cell repertoires in cytomegalovirus infection. General study points: Cumulated frequencies of public TCR beta families served to identify carriers of CMV plus the relevant HLA.

There are 15 residues in the CDR3. V was trimmed by 5 bases and J by 1 base, leaving 14 bases between them. Germline V gene data show CDR1 as MDHEN and CDR2 as SYDVKM. TCRdb reprocessed the reads via MiXCR and lists one record per CDR3 protein. The sample has more than 350,000 distinct CDR3 sequences; approximately 33% are singletons. On this clonotype: What it binds is unknown.

The sample consisted of PBMCs. This sequence joins TRBV28 and TRBJ1-1; no firm D call. The TCR originated in a human donor in good health (CMV status not recorded). Some clones in this sample may be carry-over from other donors' samples. The CDR3 nucleotides are TGTGCCAGCAGTAAGGTGGTGGCGACGAACACTGAAGCTTTCTTT. Translated: CASSKVVATNTEAFF.